The TCR beta chain under discussion was sequenced for a study of T cell responses to AZD1222 COVID-19 vaccine. CDR1 MDHEN and CDR2 SYDVKM come from the germline V gene. This CDR3 region has 16 residues. V lost 3 bases, J lost 0 bases, and 12 bases lay in between. TCRdb keeps only in-frame clones here, not all; method: immunoSEQ multiplex PCR. The sample has some 130,000 clones; roughly 90% are singletons. A word on this clone: Its antigen is unidentified.

Study-wide results and caveats: Donors in the cohort were predominantly white British and more often female, and clonal diversity was possibly underestimated. All repertoire sampling was performed exclusively after the peak T cell response. There were vaccine-associated CD4 TCRs across spike, dominant at 160-218 and 743-854. Spike-specific TCR breadth rose after two AZD1222 doses, and depth rose as well.

The chain links TRBV28 to TRBJ2-1, with D possibly TRBD1 on 5 matching bases. Source: peripheral blood, taken on day 0 of AZD1222 vaccination. This receptor was obtained from an adult in good health. The CDR3 here is CASSFLQVFSYNEQFF. The CDR3 coding sequence is TGTGCCAGCAGTTTCCTACAGGTATTCTCCTACAATGAGCAGTTCTTC.